This is a list of T cell receptor beta chains from one sample in a study of cytomegalovirus exposure and HLA in healthy donors. This table comes from immunoSEQ multiplex PCR, and its TCRdb copy is limited to in-frame clones, with some not included. The table has 250,000 or so clones, approximately 87% seen once; the top ten hold 1% to 1.5%. Material: PBMCs. The receptor source for this set is a human donor in good health. Both conserved end residues are part of each CDR3. Size tells how often a clone was seen (once, few, many) or the class of an expanded clone, and some rows leave it out.

V gene	clone size	J gene	CDR3 protein
TRBV27	NA	TRBJ2-1	CPSEGRYNEQFF
TRBV6-5	NA	TRBJ1-6	CASRSRWANSPLHF
TRBV29-1	few	TRBJ2-7	CSVEGLYEQYF
TRBV13	NA	TRBJ2-7	CASSSEGWDFKRSSYEQYF
TRBV14	once	TRBJ2-1	CASSQFSGMGNEQFF
TRBV7-8	NA	TRBJ1-2	CASSLTDRVNYGYTF
TRBV11-3	few	TRBJ2-1	CASSKRTSTYNEQFF
TRBV5-4	NA	TRBJ2-2	CASSSGQANTGELFF
TRBV4-1	NA	TRBJ1-2	CASSPQGDYGYTF
TRBV18	once	TRBJ2-1	CASSPDYITYNEQFF
TRBV6-6	NA	TRBJ2-3	CASRRLQGAGTDTQYF
TRBV7-9	NA	TRBJ2-7	CASSPLSGTGTEQYF
TRBV11-2	NA	TRBJ2-7	CASSAGGSYEQYF
TRBV12-5	NA	TRBJ2-3	CASGLRGGSTDTQYF
TRBV7-2	NA	TRBJ1-4	CASSLPPRGNKLFF
TRBV28	NA	TRBJ1-2	CASSMLDRYYGYTF
TRBV6-4	NA	TRBJ2-3	CASSTGTSWDRDTQYF
TRBV7-6	NA	TRBJ2-5	CASSLPGLAGVLQETQYF
TRBV10-3	NA	TRBJ1-2	CAISVDRYLHYGYTF
TRBV27	NA	TRBJ2-7	CASSLVPGHRWEQYF
TRBV29-1	NA	TRBJ1-1	CSVVRTGSTEAFF
TRBV28	once	TRBJ2-4	CASSPLDSAARGKNIQYF
TRBV29-1	NA	TRBJ2-2	CSVWTRGSTGELFF
TRBV15	NA	TRBJ1-1	CATSGLIPGRFPEAFF
TRBV11-3	NA	TRBJ1-2	CASSGQGGGYTF
TRBV9	NA	TRBJ2-7	CASSGQRDRDPREQYF
TRBV5-5	NA	TRBJ2-7	CASSDVGGGAYEQYF
TRBV7-9	NA	TRBJ2-7	CSSTEGRYEQYF
TRBV2	NA	TRBJ2-5	CASSWEARGTQYF
TRBV7-2	NA	TRBJ2-7	CASSPRGRYEQYF
TRBV28	NA	TRBJ1-4	CASNRVGPGIEKLFF
TRBV6-5	NA	TRBJ2-1	CASSGGLDPRNEQFF
TRBV5-1	NA	TRBJ2-7	CASSLPGQGVLYF
TRBV7-8	NA	TRBJ1-1	CASSTPGTGRGMNTEAFF
TRBV9	NA	TRBJ1-2	CASSVSGDMYYGYTF
TRBV6-5	NA	TRBJ1-2	CASSRDRDYGYTF
TRBV10-3	NA	TRBJ1-4	CAISERQKAGNEKLFF